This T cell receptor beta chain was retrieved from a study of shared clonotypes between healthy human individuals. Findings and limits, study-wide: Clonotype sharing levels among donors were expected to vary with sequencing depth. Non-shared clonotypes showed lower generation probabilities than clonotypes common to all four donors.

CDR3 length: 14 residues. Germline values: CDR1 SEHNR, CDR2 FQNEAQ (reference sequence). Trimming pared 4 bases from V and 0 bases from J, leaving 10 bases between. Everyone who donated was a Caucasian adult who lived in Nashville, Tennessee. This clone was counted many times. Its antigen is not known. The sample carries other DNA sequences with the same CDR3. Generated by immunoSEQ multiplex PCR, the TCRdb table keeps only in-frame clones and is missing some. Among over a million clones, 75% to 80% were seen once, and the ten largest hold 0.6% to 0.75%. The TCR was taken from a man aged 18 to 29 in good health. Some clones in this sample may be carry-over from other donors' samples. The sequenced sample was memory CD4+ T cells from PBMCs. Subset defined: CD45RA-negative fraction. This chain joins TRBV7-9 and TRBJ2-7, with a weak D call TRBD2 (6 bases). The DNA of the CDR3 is TGTGCCAGCAGCTACCGGGAGAGCTCCTACGAGCAGTACTTC. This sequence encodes CASSYRESSYEQYF.